This T cell receptor (beta chain) originates from a study of T cell changes during pregnancy in multiple sclerosis. Germline V gene sequence: CDR1 SGHNT, CDR2 YYREEE (reference sequence). CDR3 size: 15 residues. V lost 4 bases, J lost 0 bases, and 13 bases lay in between. The repertoire was sequenced with immunoSEQ multiplex PCR; TCRdb's copy has only in-frame clones and lacks some. The table includes 55,000 to 70,000 clones, 80% to 95% detected once. This chain connects TRBV5-4 to TRBJ1-2; D may be TRBD1 (6 bases). The starting material was CD4+ T cells from peripheral blood mononuclear cells, obtained after pregnancy. The TCR comes from a female donor with multiple sclerosis, enrolled in a pregnancy study. The DNA for the CDR3 is TGTGCCAGCAGCCAGACAGGCCTAGCTAACTATGGCTACACCTTC. This translates into CASSQTGLANYGYTF.